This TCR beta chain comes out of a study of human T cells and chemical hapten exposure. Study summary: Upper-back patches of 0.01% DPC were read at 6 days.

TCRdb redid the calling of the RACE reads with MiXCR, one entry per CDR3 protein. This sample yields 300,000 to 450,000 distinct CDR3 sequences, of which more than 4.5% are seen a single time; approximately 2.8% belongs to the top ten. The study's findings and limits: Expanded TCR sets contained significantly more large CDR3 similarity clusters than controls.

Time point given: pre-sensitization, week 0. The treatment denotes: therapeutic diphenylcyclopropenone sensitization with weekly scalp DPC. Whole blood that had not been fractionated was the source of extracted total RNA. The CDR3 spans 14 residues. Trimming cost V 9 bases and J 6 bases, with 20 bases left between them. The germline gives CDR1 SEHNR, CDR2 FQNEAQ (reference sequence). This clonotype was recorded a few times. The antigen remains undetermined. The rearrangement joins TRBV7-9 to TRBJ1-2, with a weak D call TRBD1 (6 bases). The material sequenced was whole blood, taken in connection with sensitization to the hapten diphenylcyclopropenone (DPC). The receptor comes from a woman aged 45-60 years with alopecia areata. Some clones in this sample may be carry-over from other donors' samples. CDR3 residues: CASAGDITSHGYTF. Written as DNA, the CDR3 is TGTGCCAGTGCCGGGGACATTACCAGTCATGGCTACACCTTC. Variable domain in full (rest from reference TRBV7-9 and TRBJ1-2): DTGVSQNPRHKITKRGQNVTFRCDPISEHNRLYWYRQTLGQGPEFLTYFQNEAQLEKSRLLSDRFSAERPKGSFSTLEIQRTEQGDSAMYLCASAGDITSHGYTFGSGTRLTVV.